A selection of T cell receptor beta chains follows, all from one sample in a study of cytomegalovirus exposure and HLA in healthy donors. Data came from immunoSEQ multiplex PCR; TCRdb stores just in-frame clones and leaves some out. The sample lists 140,000 or so clones, roughly 9.4% seen once, with roughly 1.9% in the top ten. Sample: PBMCs. The receptors here all came from a male donor in good health and CMV-seronegative. Each CDR3 is given with its conserved first and last residue. Each record gives: D gene, J gene, clone size, V gene, CDR3 DNA, CDR3 protein. The D gene is left open where the match is weak. Clone size is given for some rows only: seen once, a few or many times, or a class if the clone is expanded.

D gene: TRBD2; J gene: TRBJ2-5; clone size: few; V gene: TRBV19; CDR3 DNA: TGTGCCACCGGGGGACTAGCGGGAGGGCAAGAGACCCAGTACTTC; CDR3 protein: CATGGLAGGQETQYF
D gene: TRBD1; J gene: TRBJ1-4; clone size: -; V gene: TRBV5-6; CDR3 DNA: TGTGCCAGCAGCTCGCCGACAGGGCAGAATGAAAAACTGTTTTTT; CDR3 protein: CASSSPTGQNEKLFF
D gene: -; J gene: TRBJ1-1; clone size: -; V gene: TRBV13; CDR3 DNA: TGTGCCAGCAGCTTATCGGGGAATTCGGGCGACACTGAAGCTTTCTTT; CDR3 protein: CASSLSGNSGDTEAFF
D gene: TRBD1; J gene: TRBJ2-7; clone size: few; V gene: TRBV7-9; CDR3 DNA: TGTGCCAGCAGCTTCGCTTGGGACAGATCCTACGAGCAGTACTTC; CDR3 protein: CASSFAWDRSYEQYF
D gene: -; J gene: TRBJ1-4; clone size: few; V gene: TRBV29-1; CDR3 DNA: TGCAGCGTTGCTTCCCAGACAACTAATGAAAAACTGTTTTTT; CDR3 protein: CSVASQTTNEKLFF
D gene: TRBD1; J gene: TRBJ2-7; clone size: -; V gene: TRBV6-1; CDR3 DNA: TGTGCCAGCCGGGACAGGGGCCTGGGCGAGCAGTACTTC; CDR3 protein: CASRDRGLGEQYF
D gene: TRBD1; J gene: TRBJ2-7; clone size: few; V gene: TRBV15; CDR3 DNA: TGTGCCACCAGCAGAGGGACAGGGTACTCCTACGAGCAGTACTTC; CDR3 protein: CATSRGTGYSYEQYF
D gene: TRBD2; J gene: TRBJ2-1; clone size: -; V gene: TRBV7-9; CDR3 DNA: TGTGCCAGCAGCTTAGAACTAGCGATCTACAATGAGCAGTTCTTC; CDR3 protein: CASSLELAIYNEQFF
D gene: -; J gene: TRBJ1-6; clone size: -; V gene: TRBV9; CDR3 DNA: TGTGCCAGCAGCGTAGGGGACCGGGGGAATGCACCCCTCCACTTT; CDR3 protein: CASSVGDRGNAPLHF
D gene: TRBD2; J gene: TRBJ2-2; clone size: -; V gene: TRBV4-2; CDR3 DNA: TGTGCCAGCAGACCGCGGGGGGCGGTAACCGGGGAGCTGTTTTTT; CDR3 protein: CASRPRGAVTGELFF
D gene: -; J gene: TRBJ2-2; clone size: -; V gene: TRBV19; CDR3 DNA: TGTGCCAGTAGTATAGATCTGGCCACCGGGGAGCTGTTTTTT; CDR3 protein: CASSIDLATGELFF
D gene: -; J gene: TRBJ2-3; clone size: few; V gene: TRBV2; CDR3 DNA: TGTGCCAGCAGTGAAGGGACAGACAACACAGATACGCAGTATTTT; CDR3 protein: CASSEGTDNTDTQYF
D gene: -; J gene: TRBJ1-5; clone size: few; V gene: TRBV6-5; CDR3 DNA: TGTGCCAGCACCGATCCCTCAGGGGCCCAGCATTTT; CDR3 protein: CASTDPSGAQHF
D gene: TRBD2; J gene: TRBJ2-2; clone size: -; V gene: TRBV19; CDR3 DNA: TGTGCCAGTACCAGGGGACTAGCGGTGAACACCGGGGAGCTGTTTTTT; CDR3 protein: CASTRGLAVNTGELFF
D gene: -; J gene: TRBJ1-3; clone size: -; V gene: TRBV6-5; CDR3 DNA: TGTGCCAGCAGTGTAGGGGGTTCTGGAAACACCATATATTTT; CDR3 protein: CASSVGGSGNTIYF
D gene: -; J gene: TRBJ1-4; clone size: -; V gene: TRBV11-2; CDR3 DNA: TGTGCCAGCAGCTTGTATAGTAATGAAAAACTGTTTTTT; CDR3 protein: CASSLYSNEKLFF
D gene: TRBD1; J gene: TRBJ2-5; clone size: few; V gene: TRBV9; CDR3 DNA: TGTGCCAGCAGCGGAGACAGGGGGCGTCGGGAGACCCAGTACTTC; CDR3 protein: CASSGDRGRRETQYF
D gene: -; J gene: TRBJ1-4; clone size: -; V gene: TRBV9; CDR3 DNA: TGTGCCAGCAGCGGGGGTCTGGAGGAGGAAAAACTGTTTTTT; CDR3 protein: CASSGGLEEEKLFF
D gene: TRBD1; J gene: TRBJ2-1; clone size: -; V gene: TRBV5-1; CDR3 DNA: TGCGCCAGCTTCGACAGGGGGTCCTCTCTGGTATATGAGCAGTTCTTC; CDR3 protein: CASFDRGSSLVYEQFF
D gene: TRBD1; J gene: TRBJ1-3; clone size: -; V gene: TRBV5-1; CDR3 DNA: TGCGCCAGCAGCAGCACCGGGACAGGGAGGAACACCATATATTTT; CDR3 protein: CASSSTGTGRNTIYF
D gene: -; J gene: TRBJ1-4; clone size: few; V gene: TRBV4-3; CDR3 DNA: TGCGCCAGCAGCCAAGACGGGGGTAATGAAAAACTGTTTTTT; CDR3 protein: CASSQDGGNEKLFF
D gene: -; J gene: TRBJ1-1; clone size: -; V gene: TRBV4-2; CDR3 DNA: TGTGCCAGCAGCCAAGCTGGGAGGGGCACTGAAGCTTTCTTT; CDR3 protein: CASSQAGRGTEAFF
D gene: -; J gene: TRBJ2-7; clone size: -; V gene: TRBV5-1; CDR3 DNA: TGCGCCAGCAGCTGGGGTTTGGGGGGACCCAATTCCTACGAGCAGTACTTC; CDR3 protein: CASSWGLGGPNSYEQYF
D gene: -; J gene: TRBJ2-4; clone size: few; V gene: TRBV18; CDR3 DNA: TGTGCCAGCTCACCGGCTCCGAGCGGCATTCAGTACTTC; CDR3 protein: CASSPAPSGIQYF
D gene: -; J gene: TRBJ2-7; clone size: few; V gene: TRBV29-1; CDR3 DNA: TGCAGCGTTGGGGGCGGGAACTTCTACGAGCAGTACTTC; CDR3 protein: CSVGGGNFYEQYF
D gene: TRBD2; J gene: TRBJ2-1; clone size: -; V gene: TRBV6-4; CDR3 DNA: TGTGCCAGCAGTGACCACTTAGCGGGGGGTCACAATGAGCAGTTCTTC; CDR3 protein: CASSDHLAGGHNEQFF
D gene: TRBD1; J gene: TRBJ2-6; clone size: -; V gene: TRBV4-3; CDR3 DNA: TGCGCCAGCAGCCAACTACAGGGGCGCTTCTCTGGGGCCAACGTCCTGACTTTC; CDR3 protein: CASSQLQGRFSGANVLTF
D gene: -; J gene: TRBJ1-1; clone size: -; V gene: TRBV29-1; CDR3 DNA: TGCAGCGGCACCTACGGGATGAAGGGGGACACTGAAGCTTTCTTT; CDR3 protein: CSGTYGMKGDTEAFF
D gene: TRBD1; J gene: TRBJ1-1; clone size: few; V gene: TRBV9; CDR3 DNA: TGTGCCAGCAGCGTAAGGGGGGACAGGGTGAACACTGAAGCTTTCTTT; CDR3 protein: CASSVRGDRVNTEAFF
D gene: -; J gene: TRBJ1-2; clone size: few; V gene: TRBV19; CDR3 DNA: TGTGCCAGTAGTGCGGGACCCATCTATGGCTACACCTTC; CDR3 protein: CASSAGPIYGYTF
D gene: -; J gene: TRBJ2-5; clone size: -; V gene: TRBV28; CDR3 DNA: TGTGCCAGCAGTTTAATCAGGGGCCAAGAGACCCAGTACTTC; CDR3 protein: CASSLIRGQETQYF
D gene: -; J gene: TRBJ1-1; clone size: -; V gene: TRBV7-2; CDR3 DNA: TGTGCCAGCGCAGGACAGCGTAACACTGAAGCTTTCTTT; CDR3 protein: CASAGQRNTEAFF
D gene: -; J gene: TRBJ2-5; clone size: few; V gene: TRBV28; CDR3 DNA: TGTGCCAGCAGTTTATTGGGGGCTGGGGAGACCCAGTACTTC; CDR3 protein: CASSLLGAGETQYF